What follows are 15 T cell receptor beta chains derived from one specimen sequenced in a study of Graves' ophthalmopathy and Graves' hyperthyroidism. Amplification from RNA transcripts yielded the TCR beta CDR3 regions. Second-round multiplex PCR followed a first-round RT-PCR using HTBI primers. Each CDR3 protein gets one entry after TCRdb re-called the multiplex PCR reads with MiXCR. The data show 200,000 to 300,000 distinct CDR3 sequences, 40% to 50% seen once. Material for sequencing was peripheral blood. The source of these receptors is an adult man with Graves' ophthalmopathy.

This clonotype was recorded a few times. The chain couples TRBV6-5 to TRBJ1-5; 9 nucleotides agree with TRBD1. CDR1 and CDR2 from the germline V gene are MNHEY and SVGAGI. Trimming cost V 6 bases and J 7 bases; bases outside gene matches: 4. This CDR3 region has 13 residues. Here the CDR3 reads CASRGTGGQPQHF. In DNA, the CDR3 is TGTGCCAGCAGGGGAACAGGGGGCCAGCCCCAGCATTTT.

The V gene is TRBV2, the J gene TRBJ2-7, with TRBD1 as a possible D gene (5 bases). Germline-derived CDR1 and CDR2 are SNHLY and FYNNEI. Trimming took off 1 base at V and 0 bases at J, with 13 bases between the two ends. The CDR3 has 16 amino acids. CDR3 sequence reads: CASSEVLRTSSYEQYF. CDR3 nucleotides: TGTGCCAGCAGTGAAGTCTTGCGGACAAGCTCCTACGAGCAGTACTTC.

The genes are TRBV12-3 or TRBV12-4 and TRBJ1-5; 8 bases map to TRBD1. This CDR3 contains 14 residues. Trimming at V came to 4 bases and at J to 5 bases, leaving 4 bases not matched to a gene. CDR3 sequence (DNA): TGTGCCAGCAGTTACAGGGGGGACCATCAGCCCCAGCATTTT. It translates to CASSYRGDHQPQHF.

The chain combines TRBV4-1 with TRBJ1-5; 9 positions match TRBD1. The CDR3 extends over 16 amino acids. The trim removed 4 bases at V and 2 bases at J, leaving 6 bases unmatched. Germline V CDR1 and CDR2: MGHRA, YSYEKL. CDR3 bases: TGCGCCAGCAGCCCCAAGGGGGACAGGGGCAATCAGCCCCAGCATTTT. It specifies CASSPKGDRGNQPQHF.

This clonotype occurred many times. J is TRBJ1-4 and V is TRBV7-6; D may be TRBD1 (5 bases). The CDR3 contains 13 residues. V was pared by 5 bases and J by 8 bases, with 12 bases between. Germline assignment: CDR1 SGHVS and CDR2 FNYEAQ. CDR3 amino acids: CASSLGGGEKLFF. The CDR3 coding sequence is TGTGCCAGCAGCCTCGGCGGGGGGGAAAAACTGTTTTTT.

This chain links TRBV15 with TRBJ1-4; D is unclear. The CDR3 contains 15 residues. Trimming removed 3 bases at V and 8 bases at J, with 16 bases between. Germline values: CDR1 LNHNV, CDR2 YYDKDF (reference sequence). The CDR3 sequence: CATSRGGQAGEKLFF. In nucleotides, the CDR3 is TGTGCCACCAGCAGGGGCGGGCAGGCGGGAGAAAAACTGTTTTTT.

There are a few counts of this clonotype. The CDR3 sequence: CASSTSTGLSQPQHF. The DNA of the CDR3 is TGTGCCAGTAGCACCTCGACAGGGCTCAGTCAGCCCCAGCATTTT. This rearrangement joins TRBV19 to TRBJ1-5; 7 nucleotides agree with TRBD1. CDR1 LNHDA and CDR2 SQIVND come from the germline V gene (reference sequence). After removal of 6 bases from V and 6 bases from J, the junction contained 11 bases not matched to a gene. The CDR3 runs 15 residues.

The chain employs TRBV4-1 and TRBJ2-5; TRBD1 might be the D (5 bases). CDR1 MGHRA and CDR2 YSYEKL come from the germline V gene. The CDR3 spans 16 residues. The V gene lost 0 bases and the J gene lost 7 bases, with 18 bases spanning the gap. This CDR3 is CASSQDHRTSRGTQYF. The CDR3 DNA follows: TGCGCCAGCAGCCAAGATCATCGGACCTCAAGGGGGACCCAGTACTTC.

V gene TRBV12-3 or TRBV12-4 combines with J gene TRBJ2-7, with D perhaps being TRBD1 or TRBD2 (6 bases each). V was trimmed by 4 bases and J by 7 bases, leaving 17 bases between them. CDR3 length: 14 amino acids. The CDR3 DNA reads as TGTGCCAGCAGTTCAGGGGCGGGGATGGGGGAGCAGTACTTC. Translated, it gives CASSSGAGMGEQYF.

This chain uses TRBV15 with TRBJ2-7; 10 positions match TRBD1. There are 15 residues in the CDR3. Germline V CDR1 and CDR2: LNHNV, YYDKDF (reference sequence). V shed 4 bases, J shed 4 bases, and the junction held 7 bases outside the gene matches. In DNA form, the CDR3 reads TGTGCCACCAGCATCACGGGACAGGGGTTTTACGAGCAGTACTTC. Translating it yields CATSITGQGFYEQYF.

As for this clonotype: This may arise from a read error, as a much more abundant clone is one base away. The rearrangement joins TRBV9 to TRBJ2-7; D gene uncertain. Trimming took off 0 bases at V and 1 base at J, with 8 bases between the two ends. The CDR3 consists of 14 residues. Germline loops: CDR1 SGDLS, CDR2 YYNGEE. CDR3 nucleotides: TGTGCCAGCAGCGTAGGGCGCAGGTCCTACGAGCAGTACTTC. Protein product: CASSVGRRSYEQYF.

The gene calls are TRBV9 and TRBJ1-6; D not resolved. The CDR3 sequence is 13 residues long. Germline-derived CDR1 and CDR2 are SGDLS and YYNGEE. V was trimmed by 5 bases and J by 10 bases, leaving 13 bases between them. As DNA, the CDR3 is TGTGCCAGCAGTTATTCCGAGGCCTCACCCCTCCACTTT. This sequence encodes CASSYSEASPLHF.

This clonotype was observed once. An end of the junction does not agree with germline; a read error may underlie this. The genes are TRBV29-1 and TRBJ2-5; D unresolved. This CDR3 contains 10 residues. Germline CDR1 and CDR2: SQVTM and ANQGSEA. DNA of the CDR3: TGCAGCGTTGAAATAGCAACCCGGTACTTC. Its protein product is CSVEIATRYF.

This clonotype was found a few times. The V gene is TRBV7-9, the J gene TRBJ2-7, with D tentatively TRBD1 or TRBD2 (6 bases each). The CDR3 sequence is 15 residues long. Trimming stripped 0 bases from V and 2 bases from J, with 11 bases between. Germline V gene data show CDR1 as SEHNR and CDR2 as FQNEAQ (reference sequence). This chain's CDR3 is CASSLAGGAAYEQYF. CDR3 nucleotides: TGTGCCAGCAGCTTAGCGGGGGGCGCAGCCTACGAGCAGTACTTC.

There are a few counts of this clonotype. This sequence joins TRBV11-2 and TRBJ1-3; D may be TRBD1 (6 bases). Trimming shortened V by 5 bases and J by 5 bases, and 13 bases separated the two germline ends. The CDR3 has 14 residues. Germline loops: CDR1 SGHAT, CDR2 FQNNGV. Written as DNA, the CDR3 is TGTGCCAGCAGCGGCGGGACATACCGAAACACCATATATTTT. Amino acid sequence: CASSGGTYRNTIYF.